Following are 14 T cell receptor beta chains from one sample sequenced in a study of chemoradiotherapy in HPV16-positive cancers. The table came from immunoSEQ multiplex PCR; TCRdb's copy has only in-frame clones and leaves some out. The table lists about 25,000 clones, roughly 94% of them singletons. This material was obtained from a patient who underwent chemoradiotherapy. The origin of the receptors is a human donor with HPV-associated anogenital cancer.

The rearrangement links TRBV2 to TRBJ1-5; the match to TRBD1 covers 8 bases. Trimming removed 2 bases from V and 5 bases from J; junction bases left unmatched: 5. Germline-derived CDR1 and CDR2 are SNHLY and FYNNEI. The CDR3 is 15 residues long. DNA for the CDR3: TGTGCCAGCAGTGAATACAGGGGGTTTGATCAGCCCCAGCATTTT. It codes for CASSEYRGFDQPQHF.

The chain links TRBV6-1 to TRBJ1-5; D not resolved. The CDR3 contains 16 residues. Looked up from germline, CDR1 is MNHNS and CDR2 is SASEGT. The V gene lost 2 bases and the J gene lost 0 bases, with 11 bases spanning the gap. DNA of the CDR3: TGTGCCAGCAGTGAAAGGAGCCTCTATAGCAATCAGCCCCAGCATTTT. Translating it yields CASSERSLYSNQPQHF.

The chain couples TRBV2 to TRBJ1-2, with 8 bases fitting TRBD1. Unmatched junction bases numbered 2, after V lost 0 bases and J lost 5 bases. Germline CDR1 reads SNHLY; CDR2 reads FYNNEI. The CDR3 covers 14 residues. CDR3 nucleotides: TGTGCCAGCAGTGAAGCCAGGGGGCTGTATGGCTACACCTTC. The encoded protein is CASSEARGLYGYTF.

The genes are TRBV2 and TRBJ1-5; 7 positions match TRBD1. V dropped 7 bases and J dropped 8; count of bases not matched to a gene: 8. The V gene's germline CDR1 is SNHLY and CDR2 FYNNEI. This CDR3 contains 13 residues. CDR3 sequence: CASNIEGAKPQHF. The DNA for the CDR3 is TGTGCCAGCAATATTGAGGGGGCGAAGCCCCAGCATTTT.

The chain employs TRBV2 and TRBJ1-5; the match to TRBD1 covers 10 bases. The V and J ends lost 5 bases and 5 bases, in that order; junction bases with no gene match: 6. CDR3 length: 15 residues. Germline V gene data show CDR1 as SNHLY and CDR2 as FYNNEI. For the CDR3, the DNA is TGTGCCAGCAGTTCTTTTGGGACAGGGGATCAGCCCCAGCATTTT. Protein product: CASSSFGTGDQPQHF.

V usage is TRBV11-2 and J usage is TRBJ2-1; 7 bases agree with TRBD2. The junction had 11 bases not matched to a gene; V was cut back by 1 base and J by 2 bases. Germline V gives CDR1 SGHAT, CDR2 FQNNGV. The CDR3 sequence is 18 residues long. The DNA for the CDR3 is TGTGCCAGCAGCTTAGTGCCCTTGTCGAGCGGGGCCTACAATGAGCAGTTCTTC. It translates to CASSLVPLSSGAYNEQFF.

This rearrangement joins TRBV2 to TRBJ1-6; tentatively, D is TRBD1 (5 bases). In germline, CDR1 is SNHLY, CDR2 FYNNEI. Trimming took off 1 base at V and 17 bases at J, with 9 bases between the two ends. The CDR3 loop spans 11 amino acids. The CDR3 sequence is CASSEGIGVHF. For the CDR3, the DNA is TGTGCCAGCAGTGAAGGTATAGGGGTCCACTTT.

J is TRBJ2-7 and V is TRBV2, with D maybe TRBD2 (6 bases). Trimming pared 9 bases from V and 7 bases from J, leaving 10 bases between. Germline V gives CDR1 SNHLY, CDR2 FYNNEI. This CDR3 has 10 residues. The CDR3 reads CARGGEEQYF. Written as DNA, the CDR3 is TGTGCCAGGGGGGGTGAGGAGCAGTACTTC. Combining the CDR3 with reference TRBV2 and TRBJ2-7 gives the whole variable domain EPEVTQTPSHQVTQMGQEVILRCVPISNHLYFYWYRQILGQKVEFLVSFYNNEISEKSEIFDDQFSVERPDGSNFTLKIRSTKLEDSAMYFCARGGEEQYFGPGTRLTVT.

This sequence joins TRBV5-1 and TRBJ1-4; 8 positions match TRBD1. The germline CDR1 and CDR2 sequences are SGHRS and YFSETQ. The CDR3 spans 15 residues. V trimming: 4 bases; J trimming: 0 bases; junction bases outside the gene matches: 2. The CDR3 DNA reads TGCGCCAGCAGCGGGACAGGTGCAACTAATGAAAAACTGTTTTTT. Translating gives CASSGTGATNEKLFF.

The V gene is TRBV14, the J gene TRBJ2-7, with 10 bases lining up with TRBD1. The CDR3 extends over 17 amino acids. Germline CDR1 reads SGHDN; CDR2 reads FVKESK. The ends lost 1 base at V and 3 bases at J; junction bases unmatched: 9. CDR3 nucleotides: TGTGCCAGCAGCCAAGGGATGAGGACAGGGGGAATCTACGAGCAGTACTTC. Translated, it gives CASSQGMRTGGIYEQYF.

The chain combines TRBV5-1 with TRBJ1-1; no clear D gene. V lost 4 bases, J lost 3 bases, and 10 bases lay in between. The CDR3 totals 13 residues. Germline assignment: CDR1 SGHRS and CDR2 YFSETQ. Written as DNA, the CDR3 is TGCGCCAGCAGCCAAACACCGTACACTGAAGCTTTCTTT. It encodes CASSQTPYTEAFF.

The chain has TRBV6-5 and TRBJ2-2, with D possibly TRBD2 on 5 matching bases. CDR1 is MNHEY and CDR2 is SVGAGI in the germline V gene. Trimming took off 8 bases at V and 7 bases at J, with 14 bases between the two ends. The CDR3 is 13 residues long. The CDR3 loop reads CASSLVLYGELFF. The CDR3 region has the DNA TGTGCCAGCTCACTAGTCCTATACGGGGAGCTGTTTTTT.

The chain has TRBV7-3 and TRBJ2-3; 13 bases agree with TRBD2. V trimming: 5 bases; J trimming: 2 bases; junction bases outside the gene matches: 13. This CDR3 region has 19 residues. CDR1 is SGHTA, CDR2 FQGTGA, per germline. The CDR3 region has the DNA TGTGCCAGCAGCATACATGGACTAGCGGGGGCTCCAACCACAGATACGCAGTATTTT. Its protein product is CASSIHGLAGAPTTDTQYF.

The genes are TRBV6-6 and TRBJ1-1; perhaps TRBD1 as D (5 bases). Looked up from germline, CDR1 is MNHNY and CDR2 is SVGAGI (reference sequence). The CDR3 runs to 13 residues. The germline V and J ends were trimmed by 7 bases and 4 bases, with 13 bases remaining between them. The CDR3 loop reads CASMGPSGTEAFF. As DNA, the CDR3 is TGTGCCAGCATGGGACCCTCGGGCACTGAAGCTTTCTTT.